Given below is one T cell receptor beta chain in context. The antigen remains unidentified. CDR1 and CDR2 from the germline V gene are MDHEN and SYDVKM. This CDR3 region has 14 residues. Trimming cost V 6 bases and J 0 bases; bases outside gene matches: 5. TCRdb passed the RT-PCR reads through MiXCR, listing each CDR3 protein once. The sample has 700,000 to 900,000 distinct CDR3 sequences; around 20% are singletons. This sample was taken from a study of response to subunit inactivated influenza vaccine. Study outcomes and limitations: Researchers suggested that each seasonal influenza vaccination recruits few new T cells.

The rearrangement links TRBV28 to TRBJ2-7, with 7 nucleotides matching TRBD1. The material sequenced was PBMCs from blood, taken around 5 days after vaccination. This sequence was found in a man aged 45-60 years who received an inactivated influenza vaccine. The CDR3 reads CASSHGQVSYEQYF. The CDR3 DNA reads as TGTGCCAGCAGCCACGGACAGGTCTCCTACGAGCAGTACTTC. The full variable domain, completed using reference TRBV28 and TRBJ2-7, is DVKVTQSSRYLVKRTGEKVFLECVQDMDHENMFWYRQDPGLGLRLIYFSYDVKMKEKGDIPEGYSVSREKKERFSLILESASTNQTSMYLCASSHGQVSYEQYFGPGTRLTVT.